These 28 T cell receptor beta chains came from one sample sequenced in a study of vaccination and CD4 T cells after COVID-19. Sequenced with the Oncomine TCR Beta short-read assay was DNA taken from cultured CD4+ T cells. TCRdb used MiXCR to reprocess the PCR reads, holding one entry per CDR3 protein. The table has around 20,000 distinct CDR3 sequences, about 42% seen once. The treatment is: 10-day PBMC culture with coronavirus spike peptide pools or control peptides (ViraFEST assay). Their cognate antigens are unknown. The material was CD4+ T cells from blood, cultured in vitro, obtained before SARS-CoV-2 vaccination. The receptors stem from a human donor who had recovered from COVID-19.

V gene TRBV5-4 combines with J gene TRBJ2-7; D call uncertain. Between the trimmed V and J ends, which lost 0 bases and 6 bases, there was a span of 10 bases. This CDR3 spans 13 amino acids. Germline assignment: CDR1 SGHNT and CDR2 YYREEE (reference sequence). The CDR3 DNA follows: TGTGCCAGCAGCTTGGTTCCGATTGGCGAGCAGTACTTC. This gives the protein CASSLVPIGEQYF.

The chain employs TRBV6-1 and TRBJ2-2; TRBD1 matches 11 bases. The V and J ends lost 6 bases and 2 bases, in that order; junction bases with no gene match: 8. This CDR3 region has 17 residues. Germline V lookup: CDR1 MNHNS, CDR2 SASEGT. The CDR3 spells CASRRSGQGANTGELFF. The CDR3 DNA sequence: TGTGCCAGCAGGAGATCCGGACAGGGGGCTAACACCGGGGAGCTGTTTTTT.

The CDR3 spells CATSRGTGANYGYTF. CDR3 DNA: TGTGCCACCAGCAGAGGGACAGGGGCTAACTATGGCTACACCTTC. V is TRBV15 and J is TRBJ1-2, with 9 bases fitting TRBD1. Germline loops: CDR1 LNHNV, CDR2 YYDKDF (reference sequence). This CDR3 comprises 15 residues. V shed 1 base and J 0 bases; nucleotides not matched to a gene: 0.

This clonotype was seen a few times. This sequence joins TRBV5-4 and TRBJ1-1, with TRBD1 as a possible D gene (6 bases). Per the germline V gene, CDR1 is SGHNT and CDR2 is YYREEE (reference sequence). Trimming took off 5 bases at V and 1 base at J, with 12 bases between the two ends. The CDR3 is 14 residues long. The CDR3 DNA follows: TGTGCCAGCAGGGCGACGACAGGGAACACTGAAGCTTTCTTT. This codes for CASRATTGNTEAFF.

This chain connects TRBV6-2 or TRBV6-3 to TRBJ2-7; the D gene is possibly TRBD2 (6 bases). Trimming shortened V by 4 bases and J by 6 bases, and 13 bases separated the two germline ends. Looked up from germline, CDR1 is MNHEY and CDR2 is SVGEGT. This CDR3 comprises 13 residues. CDR3 loop: CASSSGVGIEQYF. The CDR3 region has the DNA TGTGCCAGCAGTTCGGGGGTGGGGATCGAGCAGTACTTC.

This chain connects TRBV29-1 to TRBJ2-3, with 8 bases identical to TRBD1. The CDR3 is 13 residues long. V lost 6 bases, J lost 1 base, and 3 bases stayed unmatched. Germline loops: CDR1 SQVTM, CDR2 ANQGSEA. The CDR3 here is CSVGQGGTDTQYF. The CDR3, as DNA: TGCAGCGTCGGACAGGGTGGCACAGATACGCAGTATTTT.

Of note for this clonotype: The conserved phenylalanine or tryptophan normally closing the CDR3 is absent here, so this likely arose from a read error. This chain links TRBV5-1 with TRBJ1-2, with D uncertain. CDR3 size: 15 residues. Looked up from germline, CDR1 is SGHRS and CDR2 is YFSETQ. Between the trimmed V and J ends, which lost 2 bases and 8 bases, there was a span of 19 bases. The CDR3 DNA reads TGCGCCAGCAGCTTTATGGGAGTGGCAGGAGCCGGCTACACCATC. Its translation is CASSFMGVAGAGYTI.

The V call is TRBV28, the J call TRBJ2-3; D might be TRBD2 (6 bases). V lost 5 bases and J 5 bases, leaving 14 bases between the germline ends. This CDR3 is built from 14 residues. Germline V CDR1 and CDR2: MDHEN, SYDVKM. CDR3 protein: CASSTRDSKDTQYF. The CDR3 DNA is TGTGCCAGCAGTACCCGGGACTCCAAAGATACGCAGTATTTT.

The rearrangement uses TRBV19 and TRBJ2-3, with D hard to call. The germline V and J ends were trimmed by 6 bases and 6 bases, with 10 bases remaining between them. CDR3 length: 12 residues. CDR1 LNHDA and CDR2 SQIVND come from the germline V gene (reference sequence). DNA of the CDR3: TGTGCCAGTAGAATCTCCGGGGATACGCAGTATTTT. Protein sequence: CASRISGDTQYF. The full variable domain, with the rest looked up from reference TRBV19 and TRBJ2-3, is DGGITQSPKYLFRKEGQNVTLSCEQNLNHDAMYWYRQDPGQGLRLIYYSQIVNDFQKGDIAEGYSVSREKKESFPLTVTSAQKNPTAFYLCASRISGDTQYFGPGTRLTVL.

There are a few counts of this clonotype. The chain employs TRBV2 and TRBJ2-5, with 11 positions matching TRBD1. After removal of 7 bases from V and 4 bases from J, the junction contained 5 bases not matched to a gene. CDR1 and CDR2 from the germline V gene are SNHLY and FYNNEI. This CDR3 has 14 residues. Here the CDR3 DNA reads TGTGCCAGCATTAAAGGGACAGGGGGAGAGACCCAGTACTTC. Translation: CASIKGTGGETQYF.

This clonotype has just a few counts. The chain carries TRBV25-1 and TRBJ1-6, with 8 positions matching TRBD1. CDR1 is MGHDK and CDR2 is SYGVNS in the germline V gene. The V gene end was trimmed by 1 base and the J gene end by 7 bases; junction bases not matched to a gene: 3. The CDR3 consists of 15 residues. CDR3 amino acids: CASSELSGGNSPLHF. CDR3 coding DNA: TGTGCCAGCAGTGAATTGTCAGGGGGCAATTCACCCCTCCACTTT.

V gene TRBV6-1 combines with J gene TRBJ2-7; D not certain. The V and J ends lost 6 bases and 7 bases respectively, with 19 bases between them. This CDR3 contains 14 residues. CDR1 and CDR2 from the germline V gene are MNHNS and SASEGT. The CDR3 DNA sequence: TGTGCCAGCAGCGCACTTATGTGGTCTGGGGAGCAGTACTTC. Protein product: CASSALMWSGEQYF.

This chain links TRBV7-9 with TRBJ2-1; D is perhaps TRBD2 (6 bases). V shed 4 bases and J shed 2 bases, with 6 bases lying between them. This CDR3 is 13 amino acids long. CDR1 is SEHNR, CDR2 FQNEAQ, per germline (reference sequence). CDR3 sequence: CASSWEAYNEQFF. In DNA, the CDR3 is TGTGCCAGCAGCTGGGAGGCCTACAATGAGCAGTTCTTC.

The genes are TRBV6-1 and TRBJ1-6, with no clear D. Between the trimmed V and J ends, which lost 6 bases and 11 bases, there was a span of 17 bases. The CDR3 spans 14 residues. Germline V CDR1 and CDR2: MNHNS, SASEGT. CDR3 sequence: CASRLTGLETPLHF. The CDR3, as DNA: TGTGCCAGCAGATTGACGGGGTTGGAAACACCCCTCCACTTT.

This clonotype was observed a handful of times. The rearrangement links TRBV6-5 to TRBJ1-2; D possibly corresponds to TRBD1 (6 bases). CDR1 is MNHEY and CDR2 is SVGAGI in the germline V gene. This CDR3 has 12 residues. V was pared by 6 bases and J by 8 bases, with 13 bases between. CDR3 in DNA: TGTGCCAGCAGCTACAGGGAGGGAGGCTACACCTTC. The encoded protein is CASSYREGGYTF.

The chain uses TRBV11-1 and TRBJ1-3; D may be TRBD1 (5 bases). Trimming stripped 5 bases from V and 2 bases from J, with 10 bases between. CDR3 length: 14 amino acids. Germline V gene sequence: CDR1 SGHAT, CDR2 FQDESV (reference sequence). The CDR3 region has the DNA TGTGCCAGCAGCGGGGGGAGCACTGGAAACACCATATATTTT. Its translation: CASSGGSTGNTIYF. The full variable domain, rest sourced from reference TRBV11-1 and TRBJ1-3, is EAEVAQSPRYKITEKSQAVAFWCDPISGHATLYWYRQILGQGPELLVQFQDESVVDDSQLPKDRFSAERLKGVDSTLKIQPAELGDSAMYLCASSGGSTGNTIYFGEGSWLTVV.

The chain combines TRBV6-1 with TRBJ2-7, with a possible D match to TRBD1 (5 bases). This CDR3 contains 14 residues. The V gene's germline CDR1 is MNHNS and CDR2 SASEGT. Between the trimmed V and J ends, which lost 0 bases and 3 bases, there was a span of 9 bases. CDR3 sequence reads: CASSEAGRVYEQYF. CDR3 in DNA: TGTGCCAGCAGTGAAGCCGGCAGGGTCTACGAGCAGTACTTC.

This clonotype showed up just a few times. The J gene is TRBJ1-5, the V gene TRBV7-8; 9 bases agree with TRBD1. Germline V gives CDR1 SGHVS, CDR2 FQNEAQ. The CDR3 is made up of 17 amino acids. Trimming removed 5 bases from V and 2 bases from J; junction bases left unmatched: 10. The CDR3 DNA reads as TGTGCCAGCAGCCCCGGGACAGGGTTTTTTGGCAATCAGCCCCAGCATTTT. Translating gives CASSPGTGFFGNQPQHF.

This clonotype was seen a handful of times. V and J are TRBV6-2 or TRBV6-3 and TRBJ1-1; no clear D gene. The V gene lost 6 bases and the J gene lost 1 base, with 3 bases spanning the gap. This CDR3 has 11 residues. Per germline, CDR1 MNHEY and CDR2 SVGEGT. CDR3 DNA: TGTGCCAGCAGCCCGAACACTGAAGCTTTCTTT. This codes for CASSPNTEAFF.

This chain links TRBV5-6 with TRBJ1-5; 7 nucleotides agree with TRBD1. The CDR3 sequence is 15 residues long. With V trimmed by 4 bases and J by 6 bases, 10 bases remained unmatched. Per germline, CDR1 SGHDT and CDR2 YYEEEE. CDR3: CASSVRTGRIQPQHF. CDR3 coding DNA: TGTGCCAGCAGCGTCAGGACAGGACGGATTCAGCCCCAGCATTTT. Together with reference TRBV5-6 and TRBJ1-5, the CDR3 gives the full variable domain: DAGVTQSPTHLIKTRGQQVTLRCSPKSGHDTVSWYQQALGQGPQFIFQYYEEEERQRGNFPDRFSGHQFPNYSSELNVNALLLGDSALYLCASSVRTGRIQPQHFGDGTRLSIL.

A few counts support this clonotype. The chain combines TRBV6-1 with TRBJ2-3, with D unclear. The CDR3 spans 15 residues. The germline V and J ends were trimmed by 5 bases and 0 bases, with 12 bases remaining between them. Germline CDR1 reads MNHNS; CDR2 reads SASEGT. The CDR3 nucleotides read TGTGCCAGCAGTCCGCGAGTCCGAAGCACAGATACGCAGTATTTT. Amino acids: CASSPRVRSTDTQYF.

The sample holds a few counts of this clonotype. The chain has TRBV7-9 and TRBJ2-7, with D perhaps matching TRBD2 (5 bases). V lost 5 bases and J lost 5, with 28 bases in between. The CDR3 covers 18 residues. Germline V gene data show CDR1 as SEHNR and CDR2 as FQNEAQ (reference sequence). CDR3 protein: CASSQSLIRAGKADEQYF. Written as DNA, the CDR3 is TGTGCCAGCAGCCAATCTTTAATTCGGGCGGGCAAGGCGGACGAGCAGTACTTC.

The rearrangement links TRBV2 to TRBJ1-6; 7 bases line up with TRBD1. The CDR3 sequence is 13 residues long. Trimming cost V 6 bases and J 6 bases; bases outside gene matches: 2. The V gene's germline CDR1 is SNHLY and CDR2 FYNNEI. For the CDR3, the DNA is TGTGCCAGCAGAGGGACAGCTAATTCACCCCTCCACTTT. Protein: CASRGTANSPLHF.

This clonotype was seen only a few times. The chain uses TRBV7-2 and TRBJ1-5, with a tentative D call TRBD1 (6 bases). The germline CDR1 and CDR2 sequences are SGHTA and FQGNSA. V gave up 5 bases and J gave up 6 bases, with 14 bases separating them. The CDR3 has 14 residues. CDR3 residues: CASSEDSSGQPQHF. The CDR3 nucleotides read TGTGCCAGCAGCGAGGACAGTTCGGGTCAGCCCCAGCATTTT. Filled out from reference TRBV7-2 and TRBJ1-5, the complete variable domain reads GAGVSQSPSNKVTEKGKDVELRCDPISGHTALYWYRQSLGQGLEFLIYFQGNSAPDKSGLPSDRFSAERTGGSVSTLTIQRTQQEDSAVYLCASSEDSSGQPQHFGDGTRLSIL.

The CDR3 region is CASSSRGFDRSWEPLHF. For the CDR3, the DNA is TGTGCCAGCAGTTCGCGGGGCTTTGACAGGAGCTGGGAACCCCTCCACTTT. The chain recombines TRBV28 with TRBJ1-6, with a possible D match to TRBD1 (6 bases). Trimming shortened V by 4 bases and J by 12 bases, and 25 bases separated the two germline ends. There are 17 residues in the CDR3. Germline-derived CDR1 and CDR2 are MDHEN and SYDVKM.

This clonotype occurred a few times. The rearrangement links TRBV27 to TRBJ1-2, with D maybe TRBD1 (5 bases). The CDR3 spans 12 residues. The germline CDR1 and CDR2 sequences are MNHEY and SMNVEV (reference sequence). V was trimmed by 8 bases and J by 6 bases, leaving 13 bases between them. CDR3 region: CASPNQGHGYTF. The CDR3 DNA sequence: TGTGCCAGCCCAAACCAGGGTCATGGCTACACCTTC.

V and J are TRBV20-1 and TRBJ2-1; D ambiguous. The CDR3 is made up of 12 amino acids. CDR1 DFQATT and CDR2 SNEGSKA come from the germline V gene (reference sequence). Trimming cost V 6 bases and J 7 bases, with 13 bases left between them. CDR3: CSAERRQNEQFF. CDR3 bases: TGCAGTGCCGAGCGACGGCAAAATGAGCAGTTCTTC.

There are a few counts of this clonotype. V gene TRBV20-1 combines with J gene TRBJ1-1; 7 bases match TRBD1. This CDR3 has 13 residues. J lost 0 bases, V lost 5 bases, and 3 bases had no gene match. CDR1 and CDR2 from the germline V gene are DFQATT and SNEGSKA (reference sequence). The CDR3 here is CSAQTGMNTEAFF. CDR3 DNA sequence: TGCAGTGCTCAGACAGGGATGAACACTGAAGCTTTCTTT.